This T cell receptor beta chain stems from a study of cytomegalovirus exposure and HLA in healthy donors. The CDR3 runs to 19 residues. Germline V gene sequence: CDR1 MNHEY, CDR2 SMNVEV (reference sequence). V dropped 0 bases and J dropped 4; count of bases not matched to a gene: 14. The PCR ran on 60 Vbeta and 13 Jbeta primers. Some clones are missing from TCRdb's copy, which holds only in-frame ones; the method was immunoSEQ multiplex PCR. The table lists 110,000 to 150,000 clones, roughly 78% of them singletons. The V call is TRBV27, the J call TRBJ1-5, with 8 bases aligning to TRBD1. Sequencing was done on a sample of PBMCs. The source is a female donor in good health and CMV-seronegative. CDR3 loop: CASSLSRSTRTGSNQPQHF. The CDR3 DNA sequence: TGTGCCAGCAGTTTATCCCGATCTACCCGGACAGGGAGTAATCAGCCCCAGCATTTT.